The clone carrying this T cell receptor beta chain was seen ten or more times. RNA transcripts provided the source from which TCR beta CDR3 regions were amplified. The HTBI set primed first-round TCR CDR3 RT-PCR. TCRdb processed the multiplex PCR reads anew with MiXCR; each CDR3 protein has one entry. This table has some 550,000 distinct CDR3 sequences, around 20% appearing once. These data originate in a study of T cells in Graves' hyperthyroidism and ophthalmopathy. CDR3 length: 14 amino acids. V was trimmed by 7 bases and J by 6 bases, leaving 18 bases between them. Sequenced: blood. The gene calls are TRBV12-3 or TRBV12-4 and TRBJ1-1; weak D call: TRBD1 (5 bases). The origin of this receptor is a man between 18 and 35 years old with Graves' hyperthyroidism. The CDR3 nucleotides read TGTGCCAGCATCTCCCGGTTGGGGGGGGCTGAAGCTTTCTTT. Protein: CASISRLGGAEAFF.